The next 3 T cell receptor beta chains were all read from a single sample in a study of graft-versus-host responses after intestinal transplantation. The repertoire was sequenced with immunoSEQ multiplex PCR; TCRdb's copy has only in-frame clones and lacks some. Counted here are 35,000 to 40,000 clones, around 94% occurring once; the ten biggest clones make up about 0.76%. Sequencing was performed on PBMCs, taken 16 days after intestinal transplant. Receptors originate from a human patient who received an intestinal transplant, so some T cells may come from the graft donor.

The rearrangement links TRBV19 to TRBJ1-1; D unclear. V gave up 3 bases and J gave up 1 base, with 9 bases separating them. From germline, CDR1 is LNHDA and CDR2 SQIVND (reference sequence). The CDR3 has 14 amino acids. The CDR3 DNA sequence: TGTGCCAGTAGTATGGTTTCAGGGAACACTGAAGCTTTCTTT. Translating gives CASSMVSGNTEAFF.

J is TRBJ2-7 and V is TRBV4-3; D is unresolved. Per germline, CDR1 LGHNA and CDR2 YSLEER. The CDR3 loop spans 16 amino acids. Deletions cut 0 bases from V and 3 bases from J, with 15 bases between. The CDR3 loop is CASSQDSSQAGYEQYF. CDR3 DNA: TGCGCCAGCAGCCAAGATTCCAGTCAGGCTGGCTACGAGCAGTACTTC.

V is TRBV7-2 and J is TRBJ1-4; perhaps TRBD1 as D (5 bases). The V and J ends lost 4 bases and 7 bases respectively, with 16 bases between them. Germline CDR1 and CDR2: SGHTA and FQGNSA. The CDR3 loop spans 15 amino acids. This chain's CDR3 is CASSSSSVGAEKLFF. The CDR3, as DNA: TGTGCCAGCAGCTCTTCGTCCGTCGGGGCTGAAAAACTGTTTTTT.